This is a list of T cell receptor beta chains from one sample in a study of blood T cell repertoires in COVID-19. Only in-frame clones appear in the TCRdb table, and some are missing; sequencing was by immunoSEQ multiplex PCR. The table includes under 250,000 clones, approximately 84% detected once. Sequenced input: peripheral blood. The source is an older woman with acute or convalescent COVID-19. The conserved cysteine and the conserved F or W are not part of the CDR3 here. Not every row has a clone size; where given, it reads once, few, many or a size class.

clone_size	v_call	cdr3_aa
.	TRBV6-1	ASSELRALTEAF
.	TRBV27	ASGRSGWNTEAF
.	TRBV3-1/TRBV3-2	ASSQGQGRNYGYT
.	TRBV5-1	ASSSGQGGEKLF
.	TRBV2	ASVSGGLVTQY
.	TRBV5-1	ASSGQGGTDTQY
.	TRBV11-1	ASRTSKSYEQY
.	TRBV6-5	ASIPTASNYGYT
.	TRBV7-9	ASSTPGTGGLGGYT
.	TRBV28	ASSHSGRNTEAF
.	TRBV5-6	ASSLDRGEKLF
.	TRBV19	ASSSYTEAF
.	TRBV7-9	ASSLLGQENTEAF
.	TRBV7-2	ASSSGQGRTQY
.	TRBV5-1	ASSLDYRGTYFGYT
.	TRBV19	ASSIGQDLYGYT
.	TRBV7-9	ASSLGVETGRAGELF
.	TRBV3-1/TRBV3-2	ASSQSDRPNTEAF
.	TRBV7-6	ASSLVAGGRQETQY
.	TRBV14	ASSQDAVGLRGYGYT
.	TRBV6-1	ASSGLTWSSGNTIY
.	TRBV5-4	ASSFRGGNSPLH
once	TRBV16	ASSLLGTGTGYT
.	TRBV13	ASSTRRGEKLF
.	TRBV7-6	ASSLGADSSYEQY
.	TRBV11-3	ASSPGGGTPDEQY
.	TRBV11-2	ASSPRQGQGWKGGELF
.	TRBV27	ASSLTGGVYGYT
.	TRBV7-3	ASSPSSGSSEAF
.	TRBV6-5	ASSWTQGDHQPQH
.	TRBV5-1	ASSLALQSSYNSPLH